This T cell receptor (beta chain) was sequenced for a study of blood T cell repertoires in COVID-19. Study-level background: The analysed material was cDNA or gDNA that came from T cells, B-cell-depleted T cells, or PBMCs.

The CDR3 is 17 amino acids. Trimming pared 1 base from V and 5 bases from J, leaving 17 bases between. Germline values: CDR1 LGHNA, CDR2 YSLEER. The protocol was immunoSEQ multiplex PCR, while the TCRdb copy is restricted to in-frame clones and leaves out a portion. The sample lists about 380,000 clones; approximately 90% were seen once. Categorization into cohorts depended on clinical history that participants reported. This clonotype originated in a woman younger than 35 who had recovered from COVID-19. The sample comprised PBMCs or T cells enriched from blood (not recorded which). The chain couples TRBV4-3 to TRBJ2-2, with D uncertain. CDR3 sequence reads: CASSQVAAGWLTGELFF. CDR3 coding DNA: TGCGCCAGCAGCCAAGTCGCAGCAGGCTGGCTAACCGGGGAGCTGTTTTTT.